Described below is a single T cell receptor beta chain sequence and its context. Antigen: not known. PCR was performed a second time for roughly 7 to 11 cycles using a sample-barcoded 5' primer and a J-beta primer mix. Through a template-switch adaptor with 12 random nucleotides, each cDNA molecule received a tag. TCRdb reprocessed the 5' RACE reads via MiXCR and lists one record per CDR3 protein. The sample lists 1.5 million to 2 million distinct CDR3 sequences, approximately 50% occurring once. The V gene end was trimmed by 3 bases and the J gene end by 10 bases; junction bases not matched to a gene: 12. The CDR3 loop spans 18 amino acids. The germline CDR1 and CDR2 sequences are SGHTA and FQGTGA. Per-sample PBMC isolation yielded at least 6.5 million cells. These data originate in a study of blood T cells in healthy people across ages. Overall study results and limits: The authors considered diversity estimates from one million T cells to be underestimates.

The J gene is TRBJ2-1, the V gene TRBV7-3; 16 bases map to TRBD2. The sequenced material came from blood. This clonotype originated in a woman aged 35 to 49 in good health. The CDR3 reads CASSFTYPGTSGGAEQFF. CDR3 in DNA: TGTGCCAGCAGCTTCACATACCCCGGGACTAGCGGGGGGGCCGAGCAGTTCTTC.